These T cell receptor beta chains were read from a single sample in a study of cytomegalovirus exposure and HLA in healthy donors. Repertoires were generated with immunoSEQ multiplex PCR, while TCRdb's copy carries only in-frame clones and drops some. The sample includes 95,000 to 150,000 clones, 80% of them seen just once. The sequenced material came from PBMCs. Receptors originate from a man younger than 40 in good health and CMV-seronegative. Both conserved end residues are part of each CDR3. A D gene is named only where the DNA matches it firmly. Clone size is stated in some rows and not others, as once, few, many or a class when expanded.

TRBV9	.	.	TRBJ2-5	15	CASNPRGGAAETQYF	TGTGCCAGCAACCCAAGGGGGGGGGCCGCCGAGACCCAGTACTTC
TRBV7-2	.	.	TRBJ1-2	14	CASSPLGRNSGYTF	TGTGCCAGCAGCCCCCTCGGCAGGAATAGTGGCTACACCTTC
TRBV5-8	.	TRBD1	TRBJ1-4	16	CASSTGQGIRGEKLFF	TGTGCCAGCAGCACGGGACAGGGGATTCGGGGTGAAAAACTGTTTTTT
TRBV28	.	TRBD1	TRBJ2-1	15	CASSLLGQGMNEQFF	TGTGCCAGCAGTTTATTGGGACAGGGGATGAATGAGCAGTTCTTC
TRBV7-9	.	.	TRBJ2-1	12	CASEGRGDEQFF	TGTGCCAGCGAAGGCAGGGGCGATGAGCAGTTCTTC
TRBV7-6	.	TRBD2	TRBJ2-3	16	CASSPRLAGFTDTQYF	TGTGCCAGCAGCCCGAGACTAGCGGGGTTCACAGATACGCAGTATTTT
TRBV6-5	.	TRBD1	TRBJ1-2	15	CASSPYPTGLDGYTF	TGTGCCAGCAGTCCATACCCGACAGGGTTGGATGGCTACACCTTC
TRBV5-6	.	TRBD2	TRBJ2-1	19	CASSLAGLAGPSSYNEQFF	TGTGCCAGCAGCTTGGCGGGACTAGCGGGGCCTAGCTCCTACAATGAGCAGTTCTTC
TRBV7-7	.	.	TRBJ2-2	15	CASSLRPRGTGELFF	TGTGCCAGCAGCTTAAGACCAAGGGGCACCGGGGAGCTGTTTTTT
TRBV6-6	once	TRBD1	TRBJ1-1	14	CASSADRVDTEAFF	TGTGCCAGCAGTGCGGACAGGGTGGACACTGAAGCTTTCTTT
TRBV11-2	.	.	TRBJ2-1	15	CASSLVGRGYNEQFF	TGTGCCAGCAGCTTAGTAGGCCGGGGATACAATGAGCAGTTCTTC
TRBV10-3	once	TRBD2	TRBJ2-5	17	CAISEGLGLVRQETQYF	TGTGCCATCAGTGAGGGACTGGGACTAGTCCGACAAGAGACCCAGTACTTC
TRBV5-6	.	.	TRBJ2-7	12	CASSFISYEQYF	TGTGCCAGCAGCTTTATCTCCTACGAGCAGTACTTC
TRBV28	.	TRBD2	TRBJ2-5	14	CASSKLAGSPRGDF	TGTGCCAGCAGCAAACTAGCGGGTTCACCCAGGGGAGACTTC
TRBV11-2	.	.	TRBJ1-2	11	CASSLSRVYTF	TGTGCCAGCAGCTTAAGCAGGGTCTACACCTTC
TRBV7-2	.	TRBD1	TRBJ2-5	15	CASSHRTGGGETQYF	TGTGCCAGCAGTCATCGGACAGGGGGCGGGGAGACCCAGTACTTC
TRBV28	.	.	TRBJ1-2	13	CASLKQANYGYTF	TGTGCCAGCCTTAAACAGGCTAACTATGGCTACACCTTC
TRBV5-4	.	.	TRBJ1-1	14	CASSLDRVNTEAFF	TGTGCCAGCAGCTTGGACAGGGTGAACACTGAAGCTTTCTTT
TRBV28	.	.	TRBJ1-3	16	CASSPSGGHSGNTIYF	TGTGCCAGCAGTCCTTCTGGAGGCCACTCTGGAAACACCATATATTTT
TRBV19	.	TRBD1	TRBJ1-1	14	CATSPGQENTEAFF	TGTGCCACAAGCCCGGGACAGGAGAACACTGAAGCTTTCTTT
TRBV5-4	.	.	TRBJ1-1	16	CASSPQGGKANTEAFF	TGTGCCAGCAGCCCCCAGGGTGGGAAGGCGAACACTGAAGCTTTCTTT
TRBV11-2	.	.	TRBJ2-7	14	CASSLGPRRNEQYF	TGTGCCAGCAGCTTAGGTCCACGGAGGAACGAGCAGTACTTC
TRBV28	.	.	TRBJ1-4	15	CANRGFLREDEKLFF	TGTGCCAATCGGGGATTCTTAAGGGAGGATGAAAAACTGTTTTTT
TRBV29-1	.	TRBD1	TRBJ1-5	13	CSVRGTGDQPQHF	TGCAGCGTGCGGGGGACAGGGGATCAGCCCCAGCATTTT
TRBV9	.	TRBD1	TRBJ2-1	17	CASSPRTGGAGPHEQFF	TGTGCCAGCAGCCCCCGGACAGGGGGCGCCGGGCCCCATGAGCAGTTCTTC
TRBV19	.	.	TRBJ1-5	15	CASSTTSQGSSPQHF	TGTGCCAGTAGTACTACTTCGCAGGGATCATCGCCCCAGCATTTT
TRBV28	once	TRBD1	TRBJ1-2	11	CAVRDRYGYTF	TGTGCCGTCCGGGACAGGTATGGCTACACCTTC
TRBV6-1	.	TRBD1	TRBJ2-7	12	CASETAGGEQYF	TGTGCCAGCGAGACTGCAGGGGGCGAGCAGTACTTC
TRBV5-1	few	.	TRBJ1-6	15	CASSEESSYNSPLHF	TGCGCCAGCAGCGAAGAGAGCTCCTATAATTCACCCCTCCACTTT
TRBV4-3	.	.	TRBJ2-7	15	CASSQDLPGTYEQYF	TGCGCCAGCAGCCAAGATCTTCCGGGGACCTACGAGCAGTACTTC
TRBV7-2	.	.	TRBJ1-2	15	CASSLEGGGFGGYTF	TGTGCCAGCAGCTTAGAGGGCGGGGGGTTCGGGGGCTACACCTTC
TRBV7-9	.	TRBD2	TRBJ2-3	19	CASSSWASGGLSSTDTQYF	TGTGCCAGCAGCTCTTGGGCTAGCGGGGGGCTATCTAGCACAGATACGCAGTATTTT
TRBV30	.	.	TRBJ1-5	13	CAWSLGAGQPQHF	TGTGCCTGGTCGTTGGGGGCAGGGCAGCCCCAGCATTTT
TRBV6-1	few	TRBD1	TRBJ1-2	14	CASRTIDRVYGYTF	TGTGCCAGCAGGACTATAGACAGGGTGTATGGCTACACCTTC
TRBV7-2	.	.	TRBJ1-2	12	CASSLGGDGYTF	TGTGCCAGCAGCTTAGGGGGGGACGGCTACACCTTC
TRBV6-5	.	.	TRBJ1-4	14	CASSYVKSNEKLFF	TGTGCCAGCAGTTATGTTAAATCTAATGAAAAACTGTTTTTT
TRBV4-2	.	.	TRBJ1-4	13	CASSQVQGEKLFF	TGTGCCAGCAGCCAAGTACAGGGAGAAAAACTGTTTTTT
TRBV27	few	TRBD1	TRBJ1-6	14	CASSPGQANSPLHF	TGTGCCAGCAGTCCCGGACAGGCTAATTCACCCCTCCACTTT
TRBV10-3	few	TRBD1	TRBJ2-4	16	CAISEGTGGGENIQYF	TGTGCCATCAGTGAGGGGACAGGGGGCGGCGAAAACATTCAGTACTTC
TRBV29-1	.	TRBD1	TRBJ2-3	14	CSVEGQGAEDTQYF	TGCAGCGTTGAAGGACAGGGGGCTGAAGATACGCAGTATTTT
TRBV5-1	.	TRBD1	TRBJ1-2	16	CASSSGQGTTNYGYTF	TGCGCCAGCAGCTCTGGACAGGGGACTACTAACTATGGCTACACCTTC
TRBV7-9	.	.	TRBJ2-7	17	CASESSEVGLSSYEQYF	TGTGCCAGCGAGTCGTCGGAGGTAGGGCTAAGCTCCTACGAGCAGTACTTC
TRBV18	.	.	TRBJ1-2	14	CASSPAVLNYGYTF	TGTGCCAGCTCACCGGCAGTGTTAAACTATGGCTACACCTTC
TRBV5-4	.	TRBD1	TRBJ2-2	15	CASSSTGTNTGELFF	TGTGCCAGCAGCTCGACAGGGACGAACACCGGGGAGCTGTTTTTT